This TCR beta chain was found in a study of CD8 T cells in Susac syndrome. The RNA input was roughly 0.45 to 1 ug, and it was reverse transcribed with random hexamers. TCRdb reprocessed the immunoSEQ multiplex PCR reads via MiXCR and lists one record per CDR3 protein. The table has 190,000 or so distinct CDR3 sequences, nearly 95% seen once. The sample taken for sequencing was CD4+ T cells from PBMCs. The TCR originated in a human donor with multiple sclerosis.

DNA for the CDR3: TGCAGTGCTCCGGGACCCTTCCCCGGGGAGCTGTTTTTT. Protein sequence: CSAPGPFPGELFF. The chain has TRBV20-1 and TRBJ2-2; D may be TRBD1 or TRBD2 (5 bases each). CDR1 DFQATT and CDR2 SNEGSKA come from the germline V gene (reference sequence). CDR3 length equals 13 residues. The V end lost 5 bases, the J end lost 6 bases, and 13 bases lay between the germline ends.